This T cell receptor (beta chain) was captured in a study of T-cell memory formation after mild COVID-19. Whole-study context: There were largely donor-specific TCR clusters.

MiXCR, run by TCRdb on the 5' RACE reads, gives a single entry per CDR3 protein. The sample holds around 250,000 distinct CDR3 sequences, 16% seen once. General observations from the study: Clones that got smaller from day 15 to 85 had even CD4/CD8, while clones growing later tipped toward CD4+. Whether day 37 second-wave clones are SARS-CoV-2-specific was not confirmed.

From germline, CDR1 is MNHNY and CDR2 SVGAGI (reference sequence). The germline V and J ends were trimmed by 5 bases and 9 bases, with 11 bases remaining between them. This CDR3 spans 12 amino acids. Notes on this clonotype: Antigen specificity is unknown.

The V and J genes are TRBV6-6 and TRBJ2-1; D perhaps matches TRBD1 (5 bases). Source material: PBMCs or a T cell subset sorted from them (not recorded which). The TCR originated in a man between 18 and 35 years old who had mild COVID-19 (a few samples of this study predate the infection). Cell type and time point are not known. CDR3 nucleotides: TGTGCCAGCAGTAGGGGCGTTGGTGAGCAGTTCTTC. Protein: CASSRGVGEQFF.